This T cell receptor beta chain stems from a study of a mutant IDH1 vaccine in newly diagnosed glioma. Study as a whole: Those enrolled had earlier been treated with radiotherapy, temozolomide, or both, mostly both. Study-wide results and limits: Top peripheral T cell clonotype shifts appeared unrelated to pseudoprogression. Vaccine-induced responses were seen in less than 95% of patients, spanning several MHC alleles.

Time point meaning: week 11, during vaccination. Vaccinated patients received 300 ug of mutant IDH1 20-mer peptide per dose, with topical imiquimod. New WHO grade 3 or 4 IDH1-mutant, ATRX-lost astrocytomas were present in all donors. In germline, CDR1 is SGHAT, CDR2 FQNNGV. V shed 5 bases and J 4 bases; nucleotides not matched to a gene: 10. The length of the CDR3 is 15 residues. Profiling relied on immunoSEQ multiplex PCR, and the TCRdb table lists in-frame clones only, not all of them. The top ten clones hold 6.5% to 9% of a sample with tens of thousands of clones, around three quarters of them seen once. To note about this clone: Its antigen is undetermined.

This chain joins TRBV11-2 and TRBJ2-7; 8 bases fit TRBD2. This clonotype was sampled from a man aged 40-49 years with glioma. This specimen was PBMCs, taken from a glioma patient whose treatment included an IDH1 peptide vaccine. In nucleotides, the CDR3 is TGTGCCAGCAGCCCTCTCGGGACTAGGCAATACGAGCAGTACTTC. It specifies CASSPLGTRQYEQYF. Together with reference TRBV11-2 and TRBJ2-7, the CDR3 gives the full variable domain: EAGVAQSPRYKIIEKRQSVAFWCNPISGHATLYWYQQILGQGPKLLIQFQNNGVVDDSQLPKDRFSAERLKGVDSTLKIQPAKLEDSAVYLCASSPLGTRQYEQYFGPGTRLTVT.